The rows below give T cell receptor beta chains drawn from one sample of a study of T cell responses to AZD1222 COVID-19 vaccine. Sequenced by immunoSEQ multiplex PCR; TCRdb stores in-frame clones only, minus some. Of over 130,000 clones listed, about 91% are singletons. Here the sequenced sample was peripheral blood, taken 28 days after the second AZD1222 dose. These receptors all stem from an adult who received the AZD1222 COVID-19 vaccine. Each CDR3 is given with its conserved first and last residue. A D gene is named only where the DNA matches it firmly. Not every row has a clone size; where given, it reads once, few, many or a size class.

J: TRBJ2-5
size: -
D: -
V: TRBV2
DNA: TGTGCCAGCGGGTGGGCTCAAGAGACCCAGTACTTC
CDR3: CASGWAQETQYF

J: TRBJ1-2
size: -
D: TRBD1
V: TRBV5-1
DNA: TGCGCCAGCAGCGAGGGACAGGGAGAAGGATTCGGCTACACCTTC
CDR3: CASSEGQGEGFGYTF

J: TRBJ1-5
size: -
D: TRBD1
V: TRBV28
DNA: TGTGCCAGCCGAAGGGGGCGGTATCAGCCCCAGCATTTT
CDR3: CASRRGRYQPQHF

J: TRBJ1-1
size: -
D: TRBD1
V: TRBV3-1/TRBV3-2
DNA: TGTGCCAGCAGCCAAGTAACGGGGGACAGGGGGCGGATGAACACTGAAGCTTTCTTT
CDR3: CASSQVTGDRGRMNTEAFF

J: TRBJ1-5
size: once
D: -
V: TRBV29-1
DNA: TGCAGCGTTGGGACAGAACGCAATCAGCCCCAGCATTTT
CDR3: CSVGTERNQPQHF

J: TRBJ1-2
size: -
D: -
V: TRBV28
DNA: TGTGCCAGCAGTTTGGGTGGGGGAGGCTACACCTTC
CDR3: CASSLGGGGYTF

J: TRBJ2-3
size: -
D: -
V: TRBV7-9
DNA: TGTGCCAGCAAAGCCTCAGGGTGGACCACAGATACGCAGTATTTT
CDR3: CASKASGWTTDTQYF

J: TRBJ2-6
size: -
D: TRBD1
V: TRBV28
DNA: TGTGCCAGCAGTCGACAGGGATTCTCTGGGGCCAACGTCCTGACTTTC
CDR3: CASSRQGFSGANVLTF

J: TRBJ1-2
size: -
D: -
V: TRBV19
DNA: TGTGCCAGTAGTCTACAGGAGGAGGGCTACACCTTC
CDR3: CASSLQEEGYTF

J: TRBJ2-7
size: -
D: TRBD1
V: TRBV19
DNA: TGTGCCAGTAGCCGACAGGGTGGGCACGAGCAGTACTTC
CDR3: CASSRQGGHEQYF

J: TRBJ2-7
size: once
D: TRBD2
V: TRBV5-1
DNA: TGCGCCAGCAGCTTGAGAAGCGGGAAGAGGTACGACGAGCAGTACTTC
CDR3: CASSLRSGKRYDEQYF

J: TRBJ1-1
size: -
D: -
V: TRBV11-2
DNA: TGTGCCAGCAGCTTAGATCCGGCGGTGAACACTGAAGCTTTCTTT
CDR3: CASSLDPAVNTEAFF

J: TRBJ1-5
size: -
D: -
V: TRBV24-1
DNA: TGTGCCACCAGTGAGCTCGATAGCAATCAGCCCCAGCATTTT
CDR3: CATSELDSNQPQHF

J: TRBJ1-6
size: -
D: -
V: TRBV3-1/TRBV3-2
DNA: TGTGCCAGCAGCCAAGTTCACGGTAATTCACCCCTCCACTTT
CDR3: CASSQVHGNSPLHF

J: TRBJ2-7
size: -
D: -
V: TRBV18
DNA: TGTGCCAGCTCACGATCGGGGTCAGGCTCCTACGAGCAGTACTTC
CDR3: CASSRSGSGSYEQYF

J: TRBJ1-1
size: -
D: -
V: TRBV10-3
DNA: TGTGCCATCAGTGAGTCGACAGGGAACACTGAAGCTTTCTTT
CDR3: CAISESTGNTEAFF

J: TRBJ1-4
size: -
D: -
V: TRBV28
DNA: TGTGCCAGTGGAAGGAGAGATGAAAAACTGTTTTTT
CDR3: CASGRRDEKLFF

J: TRBJ2-3
size: -
D: TRBD2
V: TRBV28
DNA: TGTGCCAGCAGTCAACTAGCGGGAGAATCGGATACGCAGTATTTT
CDR3: CASSQLAGESDTQYF

J: TRBJ2-3
size: -
D: -
V: TRBV12-5
DNA: TGTGCTAGTGCCCTAGCCGCGACTTCTAGCACAGATACGCAGTATTTT
CDR3: CASALAATSSTDTQYF

J: TRBJ1-2
size: -
D: TRBD1
V: TRBV28
DNA: TGTGCCAGCACCTGGACAGGGGGCGCTTACTATGGCTACACCTTC
CDR3: CASTWTGGAYYGYTF

J: TRBJ2-1
size: few
D: TRBD2
V: TRBV24-1
DNA: TGTGCCACCAGTGATTTGCCAGCGGGAGGGTCAGGTGAGCAGTTCTTC
CDR3: CATSDLPAGGSGEQFF

J: TRBJ1-6
size: once
D: TRBD1
V: TRBV3-1/TRBV3-2
DNA: TGTGCCAGCAGCCAAGATAGGACAGGGGGTCCCAATTCACCCCTCCACTTT
CDR3: CASSQDRTGGPNSPLHF

J: TRBJ1-2
size: -
D: TRBD1
V: TRBV10-3
DNA: TGTGCCATCAGTGACTCAGGACAGGGTCGAGGCTATGGCTACACCTTC
CDR3: CAISDSGQGRGYGYTF

J: TRBJ2-2
size: -
D: -
V: TRBV6-1
DNA: TGTGCCAGCAGAGAAGTGAGCACCGGGGAGCTGTTTTTT
CDR3: CASREVSTGELFF

J: TRBJ1-2
size: -
D: TRBD1
V: TRBV27
DNA: TGTGCCAGCAGTTCCCGAGACAGGGGGCGAGTCTATGGCTACACCTTC
CDR3: CASSSRDRGRVYGYTF

J: TRBJ1-4
size: -
D: TRBD1
V: TRBV19
DNA: TGTGCCAGTAGTAACGGGGACAGTAATGAAAAACTGTTTTTT
CDR3: CASSNGDSNEKLFF

J: TRBJ1-1
size: -
D: -
V: TRBV4-1
DNA: TGCGCCAGCAGCCAAGATCCCACAATCAATCATGCTTTCTTT
CDR3: CASSQDPTINHAFF

J: TRBJ2-5
size: -
D: TRBD1
V: TRBV5-6
DNA: TGTGCCAGCAGCTTGAAGGGGACAGCTATCCAAGAGACCCAGTACTTC
CDR3: CASSLKGTAIQETQYF

J: TRBJ2-3
size: -
D: -
V: TRBV7-2
DNA: TGTGCCAGCAGCCCGACTACCAGCACAGATACGCAGTATTTT
CDR3: CASSPTTSTDTQYF

J: TRBJ1-2
size: -
D: -
V: TRBV14
DNA: TGTGCCAGCAGCCAAGGGAAGGGACGCTATGGCTACACCTTC
CDR3: CASSQGKGRYGYTF

J: TRBJ2-2
size: -
D: -
V: TRBV7-8
DNA: TGTGCCAGCAGCTCCAAGGTCCGGACGAACACCGGGGAGCTGTTTTTT
CDR3: CASSSKVRTNTGELFF

J: TRBJ1-5
size: few
D: -
V: TRBV5-3
DNA: TGTGCCAGAAGCTTGGGTGCAGGGAAAGCGGGGGATAGCAATCAGCCCCAGCATTTT
CDR3: CARSLGAGKAGDSNQPQHF

J: TRBJ2-7
size: -
D: -
V: TRBV19
DNA: TGTGCCAGTACAAGCCCCGGGGATGCCTACGAGCAGTACTTC
CDR3: CASTSPGDAYEQYF

J: TRBJ1-2
size: -
D: TRBD1
V: TRBV20-1
DNA: TGCAGGGGACAGGGGGCGGGTGGCTACACCTTC
CDR3: CRGQGAGGYTF

J: TRBJ2-7
size: -
D: TRBD1
V: TRBV6-2/TRBV6-3
DNA: TGTGCCAGCAGTTACTTGGGACAGGGCTACGAGCAGTACTTC
CDR3: CASSYLGQGYEQYF

J: TRBJ2-7
size: -
D: TRBD2
V: TRBV28
DNA: TGTGCCAGCATCCCCGGGACTAGCGGAAGGATGAGCTCCTACGAGCAGTACTTC
CDR3: CASIPGTSGRMSSYEQYF

J: TRBJ2-1
size: -
D: TRBD1
V: TRBV9
DNA: TGTGCCAGCAGCGAAGCAGGGGGCTCCTACAATGAGCAGTTCTTC
CDR3: CASSEAGGSYNEQFF

J: TRBJ2-7
size: -
D: TRBD2
V: TRBV4-2
DNA: TGTGCCAGCAGCCAAGTCAGACCACTAGCGGATCGGTACGAGCAGTACTTC
CDR3: CASSQVRPLADRYEQYF

J: TRBJ2-3
size: -
D: TRBD1
V: TRBV30
DNA: TGTGCCCAAGCCAAGGACAGGTTCACAGATACGCAGTATTTT
CDR3: CAQAKDRFTDTQYF

J: TRBJ2-7
size: -
D: TRBD1
V: TRBV30
DNA: TGTGCCTCCGGGACAGCATACTACGAGCAGTACTTC
CDR3: CASGTAYYEQYF

J: TRBJ1-2
size: -
D: -
V: TRBV3-1/TRBV3-2
DNA: TGTGCCAGCAGCCAAGCCGGGGTCGGCACCTTC
CDR3: CASSQAGVGTF

J: TRBJ1-2
size: -
D: -
V: TRBV18
DNA: TGTGCCAGCTCGGTGGAGATTCCCTATGGCTACACCTTC
CDR3: CASSVEIPYGYTF

J: TRBJ1-1
size: -
D: TRBD1
V: TRBV2
DNA: TGTGCCAGCAGGGCTATGGGACAGTTTGCTGAAGCTTTCTTT
CDR3: CASRAMGQFAEAFF

J: TRBJ1-1
size: -
D: -
V: TRBV5-1
DNA: TGCGCCAGCAGGCCCGTCTTAGGCCCTGAAGCTTTCTTT
CDR3: CASRPVLGPEAFF

J: TRBJ1-5
size: few
D: TRBD1
V: TRBV2
DNA: TGTGCCAGCGGGGAGACAGGGAGACAGCCCCAGCATTTT
CDR3: CASGETGRQPQHF

J: TRBJ1-5
size: -
D: TRBD1
V: TRBV28
DNA: TGTGCCAGCAGTTTCAACAGGGGTTGGGGCAATCAGCCCCAGCATTTT
CDR3: CASSFNRGWGNQPQHF

J: TRBJ1-5
size: -
D: -
V: TRBV28
DNA: TGTGCCAGCAGTTTGGGCGGCTCTAACTATCAGCCCCAGCATTTT
CDR3: CASSLGGSNYQPQHF

J: TRBJ2-1
size: -
D: -
V: TRBV27
DNA: TGTGCCAGCAGTGTAGGGACGAGGGGCAATGAGCAGTTCTTC
CDR3: CASSVGTRGNEQFF